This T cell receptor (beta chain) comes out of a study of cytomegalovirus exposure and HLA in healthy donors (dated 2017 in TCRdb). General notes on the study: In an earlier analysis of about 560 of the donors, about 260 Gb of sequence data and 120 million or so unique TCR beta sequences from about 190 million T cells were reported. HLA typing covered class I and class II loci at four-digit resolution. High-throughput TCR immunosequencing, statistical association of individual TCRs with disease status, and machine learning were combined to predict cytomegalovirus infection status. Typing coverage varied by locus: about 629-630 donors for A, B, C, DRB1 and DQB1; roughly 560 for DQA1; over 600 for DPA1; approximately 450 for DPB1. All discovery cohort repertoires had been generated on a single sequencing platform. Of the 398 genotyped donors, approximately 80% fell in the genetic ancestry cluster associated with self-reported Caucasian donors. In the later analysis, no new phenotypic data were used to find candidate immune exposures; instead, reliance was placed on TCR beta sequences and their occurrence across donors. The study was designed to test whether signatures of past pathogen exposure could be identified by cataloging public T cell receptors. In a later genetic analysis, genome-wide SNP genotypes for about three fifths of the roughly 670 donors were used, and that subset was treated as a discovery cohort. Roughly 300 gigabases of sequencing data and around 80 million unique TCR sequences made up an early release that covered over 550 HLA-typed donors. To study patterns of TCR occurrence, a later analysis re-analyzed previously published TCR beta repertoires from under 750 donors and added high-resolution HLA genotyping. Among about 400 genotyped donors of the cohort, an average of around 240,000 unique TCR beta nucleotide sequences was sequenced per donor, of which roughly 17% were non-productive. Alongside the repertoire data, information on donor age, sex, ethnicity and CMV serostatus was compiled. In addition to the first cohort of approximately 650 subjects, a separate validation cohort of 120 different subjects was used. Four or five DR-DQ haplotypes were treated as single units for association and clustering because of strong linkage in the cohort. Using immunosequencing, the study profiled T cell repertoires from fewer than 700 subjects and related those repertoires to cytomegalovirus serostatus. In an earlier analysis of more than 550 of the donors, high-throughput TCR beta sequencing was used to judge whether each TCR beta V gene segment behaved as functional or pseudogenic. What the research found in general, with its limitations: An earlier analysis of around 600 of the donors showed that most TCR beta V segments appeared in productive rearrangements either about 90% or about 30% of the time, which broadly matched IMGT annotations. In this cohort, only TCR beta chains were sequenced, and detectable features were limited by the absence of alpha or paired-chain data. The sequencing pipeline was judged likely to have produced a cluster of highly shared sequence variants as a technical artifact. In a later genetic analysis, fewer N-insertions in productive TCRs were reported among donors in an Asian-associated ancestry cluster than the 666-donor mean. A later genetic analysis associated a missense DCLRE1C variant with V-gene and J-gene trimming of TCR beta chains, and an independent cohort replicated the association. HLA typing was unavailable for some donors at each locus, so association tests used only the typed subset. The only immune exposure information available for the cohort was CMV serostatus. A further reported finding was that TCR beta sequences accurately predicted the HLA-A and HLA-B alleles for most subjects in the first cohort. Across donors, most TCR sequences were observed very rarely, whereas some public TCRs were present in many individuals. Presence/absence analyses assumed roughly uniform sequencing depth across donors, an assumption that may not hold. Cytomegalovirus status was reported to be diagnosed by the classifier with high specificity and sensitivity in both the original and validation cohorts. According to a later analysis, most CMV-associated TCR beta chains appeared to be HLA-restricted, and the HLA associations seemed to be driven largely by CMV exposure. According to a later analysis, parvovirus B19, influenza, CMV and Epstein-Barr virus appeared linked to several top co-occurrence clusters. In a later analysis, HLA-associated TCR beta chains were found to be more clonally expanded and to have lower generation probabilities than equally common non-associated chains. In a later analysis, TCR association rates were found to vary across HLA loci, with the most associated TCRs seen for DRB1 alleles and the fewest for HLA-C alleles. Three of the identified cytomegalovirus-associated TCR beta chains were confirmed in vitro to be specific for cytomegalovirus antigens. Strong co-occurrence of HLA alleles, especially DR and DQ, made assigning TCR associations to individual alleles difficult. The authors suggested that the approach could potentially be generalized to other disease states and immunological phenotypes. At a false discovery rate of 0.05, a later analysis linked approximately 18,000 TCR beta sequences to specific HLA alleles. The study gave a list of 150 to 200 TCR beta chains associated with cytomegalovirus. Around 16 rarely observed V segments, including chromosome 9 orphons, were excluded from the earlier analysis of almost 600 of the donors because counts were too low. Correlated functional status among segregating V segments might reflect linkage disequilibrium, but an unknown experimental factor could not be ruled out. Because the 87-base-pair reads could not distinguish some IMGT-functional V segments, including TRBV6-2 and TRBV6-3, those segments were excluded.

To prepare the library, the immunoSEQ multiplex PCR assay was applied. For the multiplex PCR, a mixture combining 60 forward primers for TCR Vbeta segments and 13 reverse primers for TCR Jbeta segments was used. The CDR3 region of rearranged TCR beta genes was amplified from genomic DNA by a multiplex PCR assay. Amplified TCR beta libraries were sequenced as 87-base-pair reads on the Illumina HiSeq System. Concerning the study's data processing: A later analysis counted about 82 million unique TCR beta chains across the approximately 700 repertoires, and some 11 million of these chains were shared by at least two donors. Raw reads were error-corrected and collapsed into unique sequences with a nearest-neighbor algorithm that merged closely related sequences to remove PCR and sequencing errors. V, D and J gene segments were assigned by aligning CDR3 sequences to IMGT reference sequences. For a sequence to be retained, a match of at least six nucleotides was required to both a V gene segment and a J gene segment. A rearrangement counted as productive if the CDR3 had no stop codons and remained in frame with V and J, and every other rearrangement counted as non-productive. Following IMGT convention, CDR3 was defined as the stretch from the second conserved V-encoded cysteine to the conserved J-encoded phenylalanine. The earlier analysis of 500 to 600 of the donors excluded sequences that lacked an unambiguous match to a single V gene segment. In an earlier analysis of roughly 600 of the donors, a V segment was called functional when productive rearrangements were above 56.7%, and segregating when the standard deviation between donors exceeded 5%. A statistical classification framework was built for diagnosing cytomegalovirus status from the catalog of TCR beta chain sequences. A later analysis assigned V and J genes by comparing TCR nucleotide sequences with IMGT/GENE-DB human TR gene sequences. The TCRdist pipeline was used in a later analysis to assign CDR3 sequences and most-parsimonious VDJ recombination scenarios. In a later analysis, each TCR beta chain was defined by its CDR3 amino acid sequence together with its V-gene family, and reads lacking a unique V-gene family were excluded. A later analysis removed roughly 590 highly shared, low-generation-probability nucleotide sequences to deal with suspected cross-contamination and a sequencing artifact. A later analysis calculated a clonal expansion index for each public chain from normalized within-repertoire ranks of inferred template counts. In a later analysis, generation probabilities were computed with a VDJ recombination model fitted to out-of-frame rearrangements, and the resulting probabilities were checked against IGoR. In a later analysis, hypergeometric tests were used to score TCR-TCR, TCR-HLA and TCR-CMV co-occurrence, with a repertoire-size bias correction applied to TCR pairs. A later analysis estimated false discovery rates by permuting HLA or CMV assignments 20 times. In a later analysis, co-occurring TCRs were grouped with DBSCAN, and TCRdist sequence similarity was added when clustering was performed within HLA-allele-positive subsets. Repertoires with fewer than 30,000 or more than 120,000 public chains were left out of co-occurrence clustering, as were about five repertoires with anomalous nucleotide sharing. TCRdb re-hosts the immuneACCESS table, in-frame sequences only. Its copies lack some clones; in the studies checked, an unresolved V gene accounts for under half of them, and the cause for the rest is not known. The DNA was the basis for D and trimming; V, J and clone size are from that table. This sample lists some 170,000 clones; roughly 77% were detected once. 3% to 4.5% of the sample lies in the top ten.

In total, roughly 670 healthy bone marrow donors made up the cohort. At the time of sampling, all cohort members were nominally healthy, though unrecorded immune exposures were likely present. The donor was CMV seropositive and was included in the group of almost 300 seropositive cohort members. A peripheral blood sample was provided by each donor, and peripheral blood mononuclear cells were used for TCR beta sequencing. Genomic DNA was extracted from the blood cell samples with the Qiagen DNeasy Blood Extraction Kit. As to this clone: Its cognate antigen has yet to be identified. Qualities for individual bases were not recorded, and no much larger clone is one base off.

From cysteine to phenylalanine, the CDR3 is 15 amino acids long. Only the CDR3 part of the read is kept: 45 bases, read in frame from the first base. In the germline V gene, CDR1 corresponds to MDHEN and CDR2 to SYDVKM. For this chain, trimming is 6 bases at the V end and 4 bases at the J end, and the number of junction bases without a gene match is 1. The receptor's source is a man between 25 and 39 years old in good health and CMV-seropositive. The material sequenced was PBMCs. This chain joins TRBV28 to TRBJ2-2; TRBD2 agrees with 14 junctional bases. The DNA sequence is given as TGTGCCAGCAGCGGGACTAGCGGGGGCACCGGGGAGCTGTTTTTT. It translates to CASSGTSGGTGELFF. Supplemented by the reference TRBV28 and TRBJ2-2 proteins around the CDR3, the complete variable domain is DVKVTQSSRYLVKRTGEKVFLECVQDMDHENMFWYRQDPGLGLRLIYFSYDVKMKEKGDIPEGYSVSREKKERFSLILESASTNQTSMYLCASSGTSGGTGELFFGEGSRLTVL.